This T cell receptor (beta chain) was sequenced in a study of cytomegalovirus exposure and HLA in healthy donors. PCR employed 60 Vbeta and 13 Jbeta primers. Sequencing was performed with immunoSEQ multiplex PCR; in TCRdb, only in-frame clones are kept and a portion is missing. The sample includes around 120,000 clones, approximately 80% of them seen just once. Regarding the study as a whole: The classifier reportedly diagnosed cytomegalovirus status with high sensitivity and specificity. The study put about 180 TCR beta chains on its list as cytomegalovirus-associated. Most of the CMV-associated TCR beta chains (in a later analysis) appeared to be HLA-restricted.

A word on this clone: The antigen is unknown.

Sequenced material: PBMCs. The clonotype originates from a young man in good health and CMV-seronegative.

CDR3 coding DNA: TGTGCCATCAGTGAGTCGGAGGGACTGTCACAAAACTACGAGCAGTACTTC. Its protein product is CAISESEGLSQNYEQYF. This chain joins TRBV10-3 and TRBJ2-5; TRBD2 is a possible D gene (6 bases). The DNA end is a closer match to TRBJ2-7, so the J assignment may be wrong. CDR3 length: 17 residues. Looked up from germline, CDR1 is ENHRY and CDR2 is SYGVKD.